This T cell receptor beta chain comes out of a study of blood T cells in healthy people across ages. About this clonotype itself: Antigen: not known.

The germline CDR1 and CDR2 sequences are SGHAT and FQNNGV. With 5 bases clipped from V and 9 bases from J, the junction kept 13 bases outside the gene matches. This CDR3 is built from 16 residues. Study-level results: A strong correlation was seen between TCR beta diversity and naive T cell percentage.

Alongside a J-beta primer mix, a sample-barcoded 5' primer served in a second PCR lasting 7 to 11 cycles. One entry per CDR3 protein, called by TCRdb with MiXCR from the 5' RACE reads. The profile shows fewer than 2,000,000 distinct CDR3 sequences, roughly two fifths of them singletons. Sequences were obtained from blood. The sequence came from a human donor in good health. The chain carries TRBV11-2 and TRBJ2-1; 10 positions match TRBD1. In nucleotides, the CDR3 is TGTGCCAGCAGCGGAAACCGGGACAGGGGACGAGGTGAGCAGTTCTTC. Its translation is CASSGNRDRGRGEQFF.